Below, 22 T cell receptor beta chains from the same sample are listed, as sequenced in a study of T cell repertoires in cytomegalovirus infection. Each CDR3 protein gets one entry after TCRdb re-called the reads with MiXCR. This sample has about 490,000 distinct CDR3 sequences; approximately 17% occur once, and the top ten carry approximately 24%. What was sequenced was CD8+ T cells from PBMCs. The receptors here all came from a human donor in good health (CMV status not recorded). Some clones in this sample may be carry-over from other donors' samples.

At least ten counts were recorded for this clonotype. This chain links TRBV6-1 with TRBJ1-2; weak D call: TRBD1 (5 bases). This CDR3 spans 16 amino acids. V lost 6 bases, J lost 0 bases, and 17 bases lay in between. Germline CDR1 reads MNHNS; CDR2 reads SASEGT. CDR3 protein: CASSSLRTKANYGYTF. CDR3 nucleotides: TGTGCCAGCAGCTCCCTTCGGACAAAAGCTAACTATGGCTACACCTTC.

This clonotype was detected ten times or more. This chain joins TRBV7-9 and TRBJ2-1; 8 bases are shared with TRBD1. Germline lookup yields CDR1 SEHNR and CDR2 FQNEAQ (reference sequence). The V and J ends lost 8 bases and 3 bases, in that order; junction bases with no gene match: 15. There are 17 residues in the CDR3. This CDR3 is CASRPHLDRGIYNEQFF. CDR3 nucleotides: TGTGCCAGCCGGCCCCACCTCGACAGGGGAATCTACAATGAGCAGTTCTTC.

J is TRBJ1-2 and V is TRBV7-3, with 8 bases identical to TRBD1. Germline CDR1 reads SGHTA; CDR2 reads FQGTGA. V lost 2 bases, J lost 11 bases, and 7 bases stayed unmatched. CDR3 size: 13 residues. In DNA, the CDR3 is TGTGCCAGCAGCTTACACAGGGGGGTAGGGTACACCTTC. This sequence encodes CASSLHRGVGYTF.

Ten or more counts support this clonotype. The chain joins TRBV12-5 to TRBJ2-7; 7 positions match TRBD1. The CDR3 totals 16 residues. CDR1 is LGHNT, CDR2 FRNRAP, per germline. V lost 0 bases, J lost 3 bases, and 8 bases stayed unmatched. The DNA of the CDR3 is TGTGCTAGTGGTTTGGTCGGAACAGGGGTTTTCTACGAGCAGTACTTC. This codes for CASGLVGTGVFYEQYF.

The table lists this clonotype with a few counts. The chain recombines TRBV28 with TRBJ2-7; 11 bases agree with TRBD2. The V gene's germline CDR1 is MDHEN and CDR2 SYDVKM. The CDR3 totals 14 residues. The trim removed 5 bases at V and 7 bases at J, leaving 7 bases unmatched. CDR3 nucleotides: TGTGCCAGCAGTGAGGGACTAGCGGAGGAGGAGCAGTACTTC. Its translation: CASSEGLAEEEQYF. Full variable domain (rest looked up from reference TRBV28 and TRBJ2-7): DVKVTQSSRYLVKRTGEKVFLECVQDMDHENMFWYRQDPGLGLRLIYFSYDVKMKEKGDIPEGYSVSREKKERFSLILESASTNQTSMYLCASSEGLAEEEQYFGPGTRLTVT.

This chain links TRBV27 with TRBJ2-7, with D maybe TRBD2 (6 bases). This CDR3 region has 14 residues. In germline, CDR1 is MNHEY, CDR2 SMNVEV (reference sequence). V gave up 1 base and J gave up 0 bases, with 7 bases separating them. The CDR3 region has the DNA TGTGCCAGCAGTTTATACGGGAGCTCCTACGAGCAGTACTTC. Translated, it gives CASSLYGSSYEQYF.

Worth noting for this clonotype: A much larger clone sits a single nucleotide away, making a read error possible. No conserved phenylalanine or tryptophan is present at the end of the CDR3, so a read error is the likely explanation. The gene calls are TRBV14 and TRBJ2-3; unclear D gene. The ends were cut back, 1 base at V and 2 bases at J, with 22 bases in the middle. The CDR3 extends over 19 amino acids. Looked up from germline, CDR1 is SGHDN and CDR2 is FVKESK. The CDR3 protein is CASSQAPSRRSHYTDTQYY. DNA of the CDR3: TGTGCCAGCAGCCAAGCTCCCAGCAGGCGATCCCACTACACAGATACGCAGTATTAT.

This clonotype was seen just once. It may be a read error: a sequence one base away is much more abundant. The V gene is TRBV4-1, the J gene TRBJ2-1; D is ambiguous. CDR1 is MGHRA, CDR2 YSYEKL, per germline. This CDR3 has 13 amino acids. The CDR3 loop reads CASSQDWANVQFF. The CDR3 DNA reads as TGCGCCAGCAGCCAAGATTGGGCGAATGTGCAGTTCTTC.

This clonotype was seen ten or more times. The chain combines TRBV12-3 or TRBV12-4 with TRBJ2-5; the D gene is possibly TRBD2 (5 bases). CDR3 length equals 13 residues. V lost 8 bases and J 0 bases, leaving 10 bases between the germline ends. CDR3 nucleotides: TGTGCCAGCGGAAACGGGGACCAAGAGACCCAGTACTTC. Protein sequence: CASGNGDQETQYF.

This clonotype has ten or more counts. The genes are TRBV7-6 and TRBJ2-7; the match to TRBD2 covers 7 bases. CDR1 and CDR2 (germline): SGHVS, FNYEAQ. V shed 5 bases and J 1 base; nucleotides not matched to a gene: 17. This CDR3 region has 18 residues. The CDR3 sequence is CASSTPREASGESYEQYF. The CDR3 DNA is TGTGCCAGCAGCACACCCCGGGAAGCTAGCGGAGAATCCTACGAGCAGTACTTC.

The genes are TRBV19 and TRBJ2-3; 9 bases line up with TRBD2. Per the germline V gene, CDR1 is LNHDA and CDR2 is SQIVND (reference sequence). This CDR3 is 16 amino acids long. V shed 3 bases and J 0 bases; nucleotides not matched to a gene: 4. As DNA, the CDR3 is TGTGCCAGTAGTATCCCTAGCGGGATTAGCACAGATACGCAGTATTTT. Residues: CASSIPSGISTDTQYF.

This clonotype was found many times. The rearrangement links TRBV19 to TRBJ1-5, with D possibly matching TRBD1 (6 bases). This CDR3 contains 16 residues. Between the trimmed V and J ends, which lost 7 bases and 3 bases, there was a span of 19 bases. The V gene's germline CDR1 is LNHDA and CDR2 SQIVND (reference sequence). The CDR3, as DNA: TGTGCCAGTAACTCCTTATCGACAGGCCTCAATCAGCCCCAGCATTTT. Translation gives CASNSLSTGLNQPQHF.

This rearrangement joins TRBV3-1 to TRBJ2-3; D possibly corresponds to TRBD2 (7 bases). Trimming stripped 4 bases from V and 5 bases from J, with 16 bases between. Germline assignment: CDR1 LGHDT and CDR2 YNNKEL (reference sequence). This CDR3 is 15 amino acids long. This CDR3 is CASSRRGAEGDTQYF. CDR3 coding DNA: TGTGCCAGCAGCCGCCGGGGGGCCGAAGGAGATACGCAGTATTTT.

The chain uses TRBV20-1 and TRBJ2-7; D gene unclear. CDR1 DFQATT and CDR2 SNEGSKA come from the germline V gene (reference sequence). The CDR3 covers 13 residues. V was shortened by 2 bases and J by 2 bases, with 10 bases between the two germline ends. CDR3 nucleotide sequence: TGCAGTGCTAGAAGCAGCAGAACCTACGAGCAGTACTTC. As protein: CSARSSRTYEQYF.

This clonotype was seen ten or more times. The chain uses TRBV19 and TRBJ2-1, with a possible D match to TRBD2 (6 bases). This CDR3 contains 15 residues. Trimming left V 5 bases short and J 1 base short, with 12 bases between. Germline V gene sequence: CDR1 LNHDA, CDR2 SQIVND (reference sequence). CDR3 DNA: TGTGCCAGTAGTCCTTTGACTAGATCCTACAATGAGCAGTTCTTC. The encoded protein is CASSPLTRSYNEQFF.

This clonotype was seen many times. This chain connects TRBV11-2 to TRBJ1-1; D is ambiguous. This CDR3 is built from 15 residues. V was cut by 6 bases and J by 5 bases, with 19 bases left in between. The germline V gene has CDR1 SGHAT and CDR2 FQNNGV. For the CDR3, the DNA is TGTGCCAGCAGGAACACCATGGGGTTGGGGACTGAAGCTTTCTTT. Protein sequence: CASRNTMGLGTEAFF.

This clonotype was counted many times. The rearrangement joins TRBV7-6 to TRBJ1-1, with D unclear. Germline V gene sequence: CDR1 SGHVS, CDR2 FNYEAQ. The CDR3 loop spans 14 amino acids. The ends were cut back, 5 bases at V and 5 bases at J, with 15 bases in the middle. The DNA for the CDR3 is TGTGCCAGCAGCCGACGATCGGTGGGGACTGAAGCTTTCTTT. Protein product: CASSRRSVGTEAFF.

This clonotype was seen more than once but under ten times. The genes are TRBV25-1 and TRBJ2-7; unclear D gene. CDR1 is MGHDK and CDR2 is SYGVNS in the germline V gene. The CDR3 spans 14 residues. Trimming took off 3 bases at V and 5 bases at J, with 14 bases between the two ends. The CDR3 sequence is CASSDHVLIHEQYF. Written as DNA, the CDR3 is TGTGCCAGCAGTGACCACGTCCTTATCCACGAGCAGTACTTC.

This clonotype was observed a few times. The chain employs TRBV27 and TRBJ1-4; D is possibly TRBD1 (5 bases). The CDR3 has 12 residues. V gave up 6 bases and J gave up 8 bases, with 10 bases separating them. From germline, CDR1 is MNHEY and CDR2 SMNVEV (reference sequence). CDR3 coding DNA: TGTGCCAGCAGCCGGGGGGGGGAAAAACTGTTTTTT. It translates to CASSRGGEKLFF.

This clonotype appeared a few times. The V and J genes are TRBV5-4 and TRBJ2-1; no clear D gene. The germline V gene has CDR1 SGHNT and CDR2 YYREEE (reference sequence). V was cut by 3 bases and J by 7 bases, with 11 bases left in between. The CDR3 contains 13 residues. DNA for the CDR3: TGTGCCAGCAGCTCGGACGAGAGGAATGAGCAGTTCTTC. This sequence encodes CASSSDERNEQFF.

The chain is built from TRBV7-9 and TRBJ2-2, with D possibly being TRBD2 (5 bases). This CDR3 has 13 residues. Germline V gene data show CDR1 as SEHNR and CDR2 as FQNEAQ (reference sequence). Trimming left V 0 bases short and J 9 bases short, with 8 bases between. CDR3 coding DNA: TGTGCCAGCAGCTTAGCCGAGGGCTGGGAGCTGTTTTTT. This gives the protein CASSLAEGWELFF. Combining the CDR3 with reference TRBV7-9 and TRBJ2-2 gives the whole variable domain DTGVSQNPRHKITKRGQNVTFRCDPISEHNRLYWYRQTLGQGPEFLTYFQNEAQLEKSRLLSDRFSAERPKGSFSTLEIQRTEQGDSAMYLCASSLAEGWELFFGEGSRLTVL.

V and J are TRBV27 and TRBJ2-1; 7 positions agree with TRBD2. Trimming took 0 bases from V and 6 from J; bases not matched to a gene: 5. Germline CDR1 MNHEY, CDR2 SMNVEV (reference sequence). The length of the CDR3 is 15 residues. This CDR3 reads CASSLSSGLGNEQFF. For the CDR3, the DNA is TGTGCCAGCAGTTTATCTAGCGGGCTTGGCAATGAGCAGTTCTTC.